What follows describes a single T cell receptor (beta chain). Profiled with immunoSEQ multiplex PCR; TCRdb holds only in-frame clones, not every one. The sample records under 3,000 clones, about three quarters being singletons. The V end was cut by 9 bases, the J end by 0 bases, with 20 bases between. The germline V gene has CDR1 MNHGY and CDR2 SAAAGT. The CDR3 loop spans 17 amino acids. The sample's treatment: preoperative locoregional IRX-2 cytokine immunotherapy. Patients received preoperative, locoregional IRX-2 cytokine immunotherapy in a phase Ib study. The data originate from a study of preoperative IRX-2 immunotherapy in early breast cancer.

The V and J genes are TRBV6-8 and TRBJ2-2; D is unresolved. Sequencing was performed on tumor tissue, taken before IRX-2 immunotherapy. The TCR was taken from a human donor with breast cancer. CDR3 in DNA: TGTGCCAGTCATTCGACCTGGATGCCCGCGAACACCGGGGAGCTGTTTTTT. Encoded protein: CASHSTWMPANTGELFF.